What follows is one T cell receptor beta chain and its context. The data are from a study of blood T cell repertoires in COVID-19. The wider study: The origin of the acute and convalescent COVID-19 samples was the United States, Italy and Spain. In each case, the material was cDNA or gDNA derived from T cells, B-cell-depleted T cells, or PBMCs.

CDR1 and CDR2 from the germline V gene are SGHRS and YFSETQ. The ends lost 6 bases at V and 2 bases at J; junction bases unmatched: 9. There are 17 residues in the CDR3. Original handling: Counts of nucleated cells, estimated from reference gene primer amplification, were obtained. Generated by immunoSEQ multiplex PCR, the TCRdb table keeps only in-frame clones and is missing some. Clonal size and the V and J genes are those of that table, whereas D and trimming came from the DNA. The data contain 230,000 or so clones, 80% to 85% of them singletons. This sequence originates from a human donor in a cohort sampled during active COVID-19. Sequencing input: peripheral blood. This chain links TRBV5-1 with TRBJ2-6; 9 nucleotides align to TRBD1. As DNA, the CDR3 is TGCGCCAGCACACGAGGGACAGGGTCCCCTGGGGCCAACGTCCTGACTTTC. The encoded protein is CASTRGTGSPGANVLTF.